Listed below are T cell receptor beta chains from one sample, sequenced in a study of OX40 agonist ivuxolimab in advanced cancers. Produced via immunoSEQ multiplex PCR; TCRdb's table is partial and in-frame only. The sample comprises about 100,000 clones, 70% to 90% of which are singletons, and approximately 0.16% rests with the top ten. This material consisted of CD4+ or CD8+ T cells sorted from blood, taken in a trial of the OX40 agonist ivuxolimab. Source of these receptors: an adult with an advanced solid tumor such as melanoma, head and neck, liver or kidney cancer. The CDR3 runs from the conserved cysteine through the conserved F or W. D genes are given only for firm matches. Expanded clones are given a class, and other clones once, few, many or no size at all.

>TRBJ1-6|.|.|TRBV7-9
CASSLDGPLKVNSPLHF
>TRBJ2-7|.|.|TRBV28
CASSNSYEQYF
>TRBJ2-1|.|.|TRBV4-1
CASSPVYYNEQFF
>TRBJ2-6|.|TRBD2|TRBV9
CASSVVRGGHPRSGANVLTF
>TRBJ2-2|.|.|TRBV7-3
CASSLNLPGELFF
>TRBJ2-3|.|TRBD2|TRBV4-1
CASSQEGGYGTDTQYF
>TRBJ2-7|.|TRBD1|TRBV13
CASRVQTGVVGEQYF
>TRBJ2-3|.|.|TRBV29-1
CSVDGGGRQRRDTQYF
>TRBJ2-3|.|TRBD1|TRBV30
CAWSVPGQGTDTQYF
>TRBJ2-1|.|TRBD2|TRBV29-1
CSAGGRYNEQFF
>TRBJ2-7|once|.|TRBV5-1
CASSLVAQGSYEQYF
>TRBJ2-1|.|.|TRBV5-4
CASSLTSQSGQFF
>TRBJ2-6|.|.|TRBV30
CAWRPGANVLTF
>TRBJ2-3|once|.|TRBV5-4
CASTLRGRTDTQYF
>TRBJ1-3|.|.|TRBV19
CASSIKGPGISGNTIYF
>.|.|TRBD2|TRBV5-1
CASSLKQAGGTEQYF
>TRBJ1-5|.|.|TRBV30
CAWSVQLNQPQHF
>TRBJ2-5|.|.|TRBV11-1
CASSPFTQETQYF
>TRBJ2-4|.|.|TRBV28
CASSSPRPIAKNIQYF
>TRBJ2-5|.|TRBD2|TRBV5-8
CASSSSGGPGETQYF
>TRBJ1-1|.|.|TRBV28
CASSPILNTEAFF
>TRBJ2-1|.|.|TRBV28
CASSQKVPFF
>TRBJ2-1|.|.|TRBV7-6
CASSPPTLSYNEQFF
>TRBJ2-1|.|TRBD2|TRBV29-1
CSVGGTSGSSNEQFF
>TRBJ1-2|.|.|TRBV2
CASLGEGDGYTF
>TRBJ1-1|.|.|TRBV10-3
CAIRLDSLENTEAFF